The 16 T cell receptor beta chains below were found in one sample sequenced in a study of CD8+ T cells in alopecia areata. Treatment defined: oral pan-JAK inhibitor, 5-10 mg twice daily. cDNA reverse transcribed from extracted RNA served as the sequencing template. The method was immunoSEQ multiplex PCR; TCRdb's version includes in-frame clones alone and lacks a portion of them. Here the sample spans roughly 150,000 clones, 54% being singletons. Sequenced here: CD8+ T cells sorted from blood, sampled at week 4, from a patient treated with tofacitinib. The receptors were gathered from a human donor with alopecia areata.

V gene TRBV12-5 combines with J gene TRBJ1-5; weak D call: TRBD1 (5 bases). The CDR3 has 13 amino acids. Germline V gene sequence: CDR1 LGHNT, CDR2 FRNRAP. The V end was cut by 9 bases, the J end by 5 bases, with 14 bases between. The CDR3 sequence: CASGRGVHQPQHF. CDR3 sequence (DNA): TGTGCTAGCGGGAGAGGGGTTCATCAGCCCCAGCATTTT.

The V call is TRBV4-3, the J call TRBJ2-5, with 9 bases aligning to TRBD2. V shed 0 bases, J shed 5 bases, and the junction held 7 bases outside the gene matches. There are 16 residues in the CDR3. The germline V gene encodes CDR1 LGHNA and CDR2 YSLEER. CDR3 nucleotides: TGCGCCAGCAGCCAAGAACGCGGCGGGGGGGCCGAGACCCAGTACTTC. This codes for CASSQERGGGAETQYF.

V is TRBV13 and J is TRBJ1-4; D gene unclear. Germline V gene lookup returns CDR1 PRHDT and CDR2 FYEKMQ (reference sequence). This CDR3 has 13 amino acids. Trimming removed 7 bases from V and 4 bases from J, with 10 bases in between. CDR3 protein: CASTYSHNEKLFF. The CDR3, as DNA: TGTGCCAGCACCTACAGCCATAATGAAAAACTGTTTTTT.

Note on this clone: At one boundary the junction diverges from the germline segment, which might be a read error. The chain carries TRBV10-3 and TRBJ1-6; D is uncertain. The CDR3 sequence is 13 residues long. Per germline, CDR1 ENHRY and CDR2 SYGVKD. For the CDR3, the DNA is TGTGCCATCAATGAGGGCGAAAATTCACCCCTCCACTTT. It specifies CAINEGENSPLHF.

V and J are TRBV5-1 and TRBJ2-3; D may be TRBD1 or TRBD2 (5 bases each). Looked up from germline, CDR1 is SGHRS and CDR2 is YFSETQ. The CDR3 contains 14 residues. The V end was cut by 1 base, the J end by 5 bases, with 11 bases between. The chain's CDR3 is CASSLPGPLDTQYF. The CDR3 DNA is TGCGCCAGCAGCTTGCCGGGGCCCTTAGATACGCAGTATTTT. The entire variable domain, with the rest obtained from reference TRBV5-1 and TRBJ2-3, is as follows: KAGVTQTPRYLIKTRGQQVTLSCSPISGHRSVSWYQQTPGQGLQFLFEYFSETQRNKGNFPGRFSGRQFSNSRSEMNVSTLELGDSALYLCASSLPGPLDTQYFGPGTRLTVL.

The chain has TRBV7-2 and TRBJ2-7, with D possibly TRBD2 on 6 matching bases. CDR1 and CDR2 (germline): SGHTA, FQGNSA. Trimming stripped 5 bases from V and 1 base from J, with 12 bases between. This CDR3 is 14 amino acids long. CDR3 sequence (DNA): TGTGCCAGCAGCACTTGGACTAAATCCTACGAGCAGTACTTC. Protein product: CASSTWTKSYEQYF. Filled out from reference TRBV7-2 and TRBJ2-7, the complete variable domain reads GAGVSQSPSNKVTEKGKDVELRCDPISGHTALYWYRQSLGQGLEFLIYFQGNSAPDKSGLPSDRFSAERTGGSVSTLTIQRTQQEDSAVYLCASSTWTKSYEQYFGPGTRLTVT.

J is TRBJ1-2 and V is TRBV6-5; 7 bases line up with TRBD1. This CDR3 region has 14 residues. Germline trimming cut 2 bases from V and 9 bases from J; bases unmatched to any gene: 9. From germline, CDR1 is MNHEY and CDR2 SVGAGI. CDR3 nucleotide sequence: TGTGCCAGCAGTTACGTGGAGGGGGCGGGGAGCTACACCTTC. Its protein product is CASSYVEGAGSYTF.

Only one count was recorded for this clone. This chain uses TRBV15 with TRBJ2-7; D is undetermined. The V and J ends lost 0 bases and 5 bases respectively, with 11 bases between them. Germline V CDR1 and CDR2: LNHNV, YYDKDF (reference sequence). This CDR3 spans 14 amino acids. The CDR3 protein is CATSRDVGPHEQYF. CDR3 DNA: TGTGCCACCAGCAGAGATGTAGGGCCCCACGAGCAGTACTTC. The full variable domain, completed using reference TRBV15 and TRBJ2-7, is DAMVIQNPRYQVTQFGKPVTLSCSQTLNHNVMYWYQQKSSQAPKLLFHYYDKDFNNEADTPDNFQSRRPNTSFCFLDIRSPGLGDTAMYLCATSRDVGPHEQYFGPGTRLTVT.

This clone was observed once. The chain joins TRBV27 to TRBJ1-2; D unresolved. V was pared by 5 bases and J by 4 bases, with 17 bases between. The CDR3 runs 15 residues. Looked up from germline, CDR1 is MNHEY and CDR2 is SMNVEV (reference sequence). The CDR3 reads CASSPSRTPGYGYTF. The DNA for the CDR3 is TGTGCCAGCAGTCCTTCTCGGACGCCTGGCTATGGCTACACCTTC.

The chain recombines TRBV6-5 with TRBJ1-5, with D uncertain. The ends were cut back, 4 bases at V and 5 bases at J, with 9 bases in the middle. The CDR3 is 13 amino acids. The germline gives CDR1 MNHEY, CDR2 SVGAGI. CDR3 loop: CASSLDGYQPQHF. CDR3 bases: TGTGCCAGCAGTTTGGACGGTTATCAGCCCCAGCATTTT.

CDR3 loop: CSVDSGDTGNEQFF. Here the CDR3 DNA reads TGCAGCGTTGATAGCGGGGACACCGGGAATGAGCAGTTCTTC. The rearrangement uses TRBV29-1 and TRBJ2-1, with 8 bases fitting TRBD2. Trimming removed 3 bases from V and 7 bases from J; junction bases left unmatched: 8. The CDR3 has 14 amino acids. Germline CDR1 is SQVTM and CDR2 is ANQGSEA.

The gene calls are TRBV7-8 and TRBJ2-7; D is unresolved. The V end lost 2 bases, the J end lost 2 bases, and 13 bases lay between the germline ends. The CDR3 covers 15 residues. Looked up from germline, CDR1 is SGHVS and CDR2 is FQNEAQ. CDR3 in DNA: TGTGCCAGCAGCTTAAAGCCAGCCAACACCTACGAGCAGTACTTC. This codes for CASSLKPANTYEQYF.

The chain couples TRBV7-9 to TRBJ2-7, with 8 bases that match TRBD1. After removal of 10 bases from V and 1 base from J, the junction contained 6 bases not matched to a gene. This CDR3 spans 13 amino acids. Germline loops: CDR1 SEHNR, CDR2 FQNEAQ (reference sequence). CDR3 loop: CATTGQASYEQYF. CDR3 nucleotides: TGTGCCACAACGGGACAGGCATCCTACGAGCAGTACTTC. Drawing the rest from reference TRBV7-9 and TRBJ2-7, the complete variable domain is DTGVSQNPRHKITKRGQNVTFRCDPISEHNRLYWYRQTLGQGPEFLTYFQNEAQLEKSRLLSDRFSAERPKGSFSTLEIQRTEQGDSAMYLCATTGQASYEQYFGPGTRLTVT.

The gene calls are TRBV30 and TRBJ1-1; D unclear. With 5 bases removed from V and 1 base from J, the gap between germline ends came to 11 bases. Per germline, CDR1 GTSNPN and CDR2 SVGIG (reference sequence). The CDR3 is 13 amino acids. For the CDR3, the DNA is TGTGCCTGGTCGGAAGGTGGGAACACTGAAGCTTTCTTT. This sequence encodes CAWSEGGNTEAFF.

The chain combines TRBV20-1 with TRBJ1-2; a possible D gene is TRBD1 (5 bases). V shed 3 bases and J shed 6 bases, with 8 bases lying between them. The CDR3 has 11 amino acids. CDR1 and CDR2 (germline): DFQATT, SNEGSKA (reference sequence). Here the CDR3 reads CSARRDDGYTF. The CDR3 DNA reads as TGCAGTGCTAGGAGGGACGATGGCTACACCTTC.

This clone has just one count. The V gene is TRBV13, the J gene TRBJ2-5; TRBD2 matches at 13 bases. V dropped 6 bases and J dropped 2; count of bases not matched to a gene: 6. This CDR3 is built from 16 residues. Germline V gene data show CDR1 as PRHDT and CDR2 as FYEKMQ (reference sequence). The CDR3 region is CASRSTTSGGQETQYF. In DNA form, the CDR3 reads TGTGCCAGCAGATCCACGACTAGCGGGGGGCAAGAGACCCAGTACTTC. Full variable domain (outside the CDR3, taken from reference TRBV13 and TRBJ2-5): AAGVIQSPRHLIKEKRETATLKCYPIPRHDTVYWYQQGPGQDPQFLISFYEKMQSDKGSIPDRFSAQQFSDYHSELNMSSLELGDSALYFCASRSTTSGGQETQYFGPGTRLLVL.